A single sample gave rise to the 22 T cell receptor beta chains below, sequenced in a study of identical twins. TCRdb independently ran MiXCR on the 5' RACE reads; one entry per CDR3 protein. The sample holds about 280,000 distinct CDR3 sequences; about 8.9% are singletons and the top ten take 2.1%. The data were also submitted as part of a second study, on yellow fever vaccine responses in identical twins.

Sequences were obtained from memory (CD45RO+) T cells sorted from blood. The receptor source for this set is a woman in her late teens or twenties in good health.

This clonotype was seen repeatedly, ten times or more. The chain recombines TRBV24-1 with TRBJ2-3; 8 nucleotides align to TRBD2. This CDR3 spans 19 amino acids. Germline assignment: CDR1 KGHDR and CDR2 SFDVKD. V lost 2 bases to trimming and J lost 4 bases; unmatched junction nucleotides: 16. This CDR3 reads CATSDSWSGTGGQADTQYF. In DNA, the CDR3 is TGTGCCACCAGTGATTCGTGGAGTGGGACGGGGGGGCAGGCAGATACGCAGTATTTT.

At least ten counts were recorded for this clonotype. The J gene is TRBJ2-1, the V gene TRBV29-1, with TRBD2 matching over 9 bases. V lost 6 bases, J lost 2 bases, and 5 bases stayed unmatched. This CDR3 is 14 amino acids long. CDR1 is SQVTM and CDR2 is ANQGSEA in the germline V gene. Here the CDR3 DNA reads TGCAGCGTGAGGTCTAGCGGGACCTACAATGAGCAGTTCTTC. Protein product: CSVRSSGTYNEQFF.

This clonotype was observed once. V and J are TRBV19 and TRBJ1-5; the match to TRBD1 covers 8 bases. The CDR3 totals 14 residues. Germline V CDR1 and CDR2: LNHDA, SQIVND (reference sequence). V trimming: 9 bases; J trimming: 0 bases; junction bases outside the gene matches: 4. The DNA for the CDR3 is TGTGCCAGCCTGGGACAGGATAGCAATCAGCCCCAGCATTTT. Translating gives CASLGQDSNQPQHF.

This clonotype was observed at least ten times. This chain links TRBV10-3 with TRBJ1-1, with D maybe TRBD1 (5 bases). V dropped 3 bases and J dropped 4 bases, with 9 bases sitting between them. Germline values: CDR1 ENHRY, CDR2 SYGVKD. The CDR3 runs 13 residues. The CDR3 sequence: CAISEQVVTEAFF. The DNA for the CDR3 is TGTGCCATCAGTGAACAGGTGGTCACTGAAGCTTTCTTT.

This clonotype was observed a handful of times. This sequence joins TRBV2 and TRBJ2-5; 9 positions match TRBD1. The CDR3 covers 17 residues. V was clipped by 6 bases and J by 0 bases; unmatched bases: 11. CDR1 is SNHLY, CDR2 FYNNEI, per germline. The CDR3, as DNA: TGTGCCAGCAGAGTGGGACAGGGAGCCGCCAACCAAGAGACCCAGTACTTC. Encoded protein: CASRVGQGAANQETQYF.

This clonotype was observed at least ten times. The chain employs TRBV18 and TRBJ2-7, with D unclear. Per the germline V gene, CDR1 is KGHSH and CDR2 is LQKENI. V was shortened by 1 base and J by 3 bases, with 7 bases between the two germline ends. The CDR3 loop spans 13 amino acids. The DNA of the CDR3 is TGTGCCAGCTCACCACTTAGAGGCTACGAGCAGTACTTC. This encodes CASSPLRGYEQYF. Full variable domain (remainder filled in from reference TRBV18 and TRBJ2-7): NAGVMQNPRHLVRRRGQEARLRCSPMKGHSHVYWYRQLPEEGLKFMVYLQKENIIDESGMPKERFSAEFPKEGPSILRIQQVVRGDSAAYFCASSPLRGYEQYFGPGTRLTVT.

A single count supports this clonotype. The rearrangement uses TRBV18 and TRBJ1-6; D perhaps matches TRBD1 (6 bases). Germline lookup yields CDR1 KGHSH and CDR2 LQKENI. V shed 5 bases and J shed 10 bases, with 18 bases lying between them. CDR3 length: 15 residues. DNA for the CDR3: TGTGCCAGCTCAACACAGGAATTCGGGGGCTCACCCCTCCACTTT. Residues: CASSTQEFGGSPLHF.

V is TRBV9 and J is TRBJ2-1; D is unclear. The CDR3 covers 13 residues. V dropped 4 bases and J dropped 4 bases, with 9 bases sitting between them. The germline V gene has CDR1 SGDLS and CDR2 YYNGEE. DNA for the CDR3: TGTGCCAGCAGCCCGCAAGCGTACAATGAGCAGTTCTTC. It specifies CASSPQAYNEQFF.

There are a few counts of this clonotype. The rearrangement uses TRBV19 and TRBJ2-1; TRBD2 aligns across 8 bases. The CDR3 has 14 residues. V lost 2 bases and J lost 5; bases outside the gene matches: 2. Germline-derived CDR1 and CDR2 are LNHDA and SQIVND (reference sequence). CDR3 bases: TGTGCCAGTAGTATATTAGCGGGGAACAATGAGCAGTTCTTC. Residues: CASSILAGNNEQFF.

Regarding this clonotype: A clone one base away is much larger, so this may be a read error. The chain links TRBV6-5 to TRBJ1-6; D unresolved. V lost 8 bases and J 10 bases, leaving 15 bases between the germline ends. This CDR3 has 13 residues. Germline CDR1 is MNHEY and CDR2 is SVGAGI. For the CDR3, the DNA is TGTGCCAGCGGTTTCGGGGTCGGGTCACCCCTCCACTTT. Translating it yields CASGFGVGSPLHF.

The chain has TRBV5-4 and TRBJ2-2; D is unclear. CDR3 length: 14 amino acids. The germline CDR1 and CDR2 sequences are SGHNT and YYREEE (reference sequence). The ends were cut back, 2 bases at V and 6 bases at J, with 11 bases in the middle. The CDR3 DNA sequence: TGTGCCAGCAGCTTACCGTCTGGTGCCGGGGAGCTGTTTTTT. Amino acid sequence: CASSLPSGAGELFF.

CDR3 loop: CASTPTFRDRGARGANVLTF. CDR3 in DNA: TGTGCCAGCACCCCAACCTTCCGGGACAGGGGCGCACGAGGGGCCAACGTCCTGACTTTC. The V call is TRBV3-1, the J call TRBJ2-6, with 10 bases aligning to TRBD1. The germline V gene has CDR1 LGHDT and CDR2 YNNKEL (reference sequence). This CDR3 has 20 residues. The V and J ends lost 7 bases and 4 bases, in that order; junction bases with no gene match: 19. Using reference TRBV3-1 and TRBJ2-6 for the parts outside the CDR3, the full variable domain is DTAVSQTPKYLVTQMGNDKSIKCEQNLGHDTMYWYKQDSKKFLKIMFSYNNKELIINETVPNRFSPKSPDKAHLNLHINSLELGDSAVYFCASTPTFRDRGARGANVLTFGAGSRLTVL.

This clonotype was observed a handful of times. CDR3 nucleotide sequence: TGTGCCAGCAGCTTAAGGAGACAAGACTACGAGCAGTACGTC. As protein: CASSLRRQDYEQYV. V and J are TRBV11-2 and TRBJ2-7; no firm D call. V lost 2 bases and J 3 bases, leaving 11 bases between the germline ends. This CDR3 contains 14 residues. Per the germline V gene, CDR1 is SGHAT and CDR2 is FQNNGV.

This clonotype came up many times. The rearrangement uses TRBV20-1 and TRBJ2-7; TRBD2 agrees at 9 bases. Trimming cost V 4 bases and J 5 bases; bases outside gene matches: 9. From germline, CDR1 is DFQATT and CDR2 SNEGSKA (reference sequence). The length of the CDR3 is 14 residues. CDR3 sequence (DNA): TGCAGTGCTACAATAAGCGGGAGGATCAACGAGCAGTACTTC. It translates to CSATISGRINEQYF.

The chain joins TRBV6-1 to TRBJ2-7, with no clear D. This CDR3 is built from 14 residues. Trimming took 4 bases from V and 3 from J, leaving 13 bases between them. Germline CDR1 MNHNS, CDR2 SASEGT. The CDR3 is CASSVATQNYEQYF. The CDR3 DNA follows: TGTGCCAGCAGTGTGGCGACTCAGAACTACGAGCAGTACTTC.

The chain employs TRBV5-1 and TRBJ2-1, with 8 bases fitting TRBD1. Trimming at V came to 2 bases and at J to 6 bases, leaving 4 bases not matched to a gene. Germline CDR1 SGHRS, CDR2 YFSETQ. This CDR3 spans 14 amino acids. The CDR3 nucleotides are TGCGCCAGCAGCTTTTCCACAGGGGGCAATGAGCAGTTCTTC. Its protein product is CASSFSTGGNEQFF.

This clonotype was seen a few times. The chain combines TRBV4-2 with TRBJ2-3; 11 nucleotides match TRBD2. With V trimmed by 4 bases and J by 4 bases, 4 bases remained unmatched. CDR1 is LGHNA, CDR2 YNFKEQ, per germline. The CDR3 contains 15 residues. As DNA, the CDR3 is TGTGCCAGCAGCCGAATAGCGGGAGGGGCAGATACGCAGTATTTT. This encodes CASSRIAGGADTQYF.

Many counts were recorded for this clonotype. The junction does not match germline at one end; this may be a read error. V and J are TRBV2 and TRBJ2-2; D not resolved. CDR1 is SNHLY and CDR2 is FYNNEI in the germline V gene. The CDR3 totals 11 residues. DNA of the CDR3: TGTGCCAGCAGTAACAGCGGGGAGCTGTTTTTT. Translation: CASSNSGELFF.

This clonotype was counted between two and nine times. This sequence joins TRBV5-1 and TRBJ1-2; possible D gene TRBD1, 6 bases. Trimming took off 0 bases at V and 5 bases at J, with 14 bases between the two ends. Per germline, CDR1 SGHRS and CDR2 YFSETQ. The CDR3 loop spans 15 amino acids. This CDR3 reads CASSLDGQRTYGYTF. The CDR3 nucleotides are TGCGCCAGCAGCTTGGATGGACAGAGAACTTATGGCTACACCTTC. Complete variable domain (other parts from reference TRBV5-1 and TRBJ1-2): KAGVTQTPRYLIKTRGQQVTLSCSPISGHRSVSWYQQTPGQGLQFLFEYFSETQRNKGNFPGRFSGRQFSNSRSEMNVSTLELGDSALYLCASSLDGQRTYGYTFGSGTRLTVV.

The chain links TRBV21-1 to TRBJ2-2; the table's D call, TRBD1, has no DNA check behind it. TRBV21-1 is labeled a pseudogene. The CDR3 loop spans 19 amino acids. CDR3 amino acids: CASSTRRQGIRLNTGELFF. The CDR3 nucleotides are TGTGCCAGCAGCACCCGGAGACAGGGAATCAGACTAAACACCGGGGAGCTGTTTTTT.

This clonotype showed up many times. V gene TRBV10-3 combines with J gene TRBJ1-1; D remains unclear. Germline CDR1 and CDR2: ENHRY and SYGVKD. This CDR3 region has 13 residues. V was shortened by 3 bases and J by 1 base, with 6 bases between the two germline ends. The CDR3 region is CAISEIQNTEAFF. The CDR3 nucleotides are TGTGCCATCAGTGAAATCCAGAACACTGAAGCTTTCTTT.

The chain combines TRBV11-2 with TRBJ2-3; D is unclear. Looked up from germline, CDR1 is SGHAT and CDR2 is FQNNGV. The CDR3 extends over 12 amino acids. Between the trimmed V and J ends, which lost 5 bases and 2 bases, there was a span of 5 bases. CDR3 DNA: TGTGCCAGCAGCAAGTTCACAGATACGCAGTATTTT. Residues: CASSKFTDTQYF.